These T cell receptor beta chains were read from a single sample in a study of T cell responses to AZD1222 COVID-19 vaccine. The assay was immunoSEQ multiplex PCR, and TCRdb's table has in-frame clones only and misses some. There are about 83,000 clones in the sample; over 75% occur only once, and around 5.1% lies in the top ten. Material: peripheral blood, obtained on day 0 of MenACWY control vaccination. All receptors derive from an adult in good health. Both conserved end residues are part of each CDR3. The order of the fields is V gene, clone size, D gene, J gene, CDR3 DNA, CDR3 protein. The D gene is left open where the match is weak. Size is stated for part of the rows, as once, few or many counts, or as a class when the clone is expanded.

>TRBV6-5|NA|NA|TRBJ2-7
TGTGCCAGCAGTTCTTTAGACGGATACGAGCAGTACTTC
CASSSLDGYEQYF
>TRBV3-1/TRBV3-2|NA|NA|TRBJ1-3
TGTGCCAGCAGCCAAGTGGTAACATCAGGAAACACCATATATTTT
CASSQVVTSGNTIYF
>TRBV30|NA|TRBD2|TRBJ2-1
TGTGCCTGGACCCGACTAGCGGGGGCGATCAATGAGCAGTTCTTC
CAWTRLAGAINEQFF
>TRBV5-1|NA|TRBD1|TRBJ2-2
TGCGCCAGCAGCTGGGGCGCCGGGACAGGGGGCACCGGGGAGCTGTTTTTT
CASSWGAGTGGTGELFF
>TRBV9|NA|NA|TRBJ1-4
TGTGCCAGCAGCGTCTCCGGAGGGGCGCGGCGGAATGAAAAACTGTTTTTT
CASSVSGGARRNEKLFF
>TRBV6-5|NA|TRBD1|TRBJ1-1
TGTGCCAGCAGGGGTACACAGGGGGCAAACACTGAAGCTTTCTTT
CASRGTQGANTEAFF
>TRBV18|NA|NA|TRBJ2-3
TGTGCCAGCTCCCTCCGGGACGGCGGAAAACTAGATACGCAGTATTTT
CASSLRDGGKLDTQYF
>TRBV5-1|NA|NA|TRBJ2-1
TGCGCCAGCAGCTTAAGAGGGTATGAGCAGTTCTTC
CASSLRGYEQFF
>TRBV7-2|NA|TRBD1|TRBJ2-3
TGTGCCAGCCGCTGGACAGGGGTAGATACGCAGTATTTT
CASRWTGVDTQYF
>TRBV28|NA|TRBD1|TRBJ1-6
TGTGCCAGCATTTCGTCTTTGACAGGGGTAAATTCACCCCTCCACTTT
CASISSLTGVNSPLHF
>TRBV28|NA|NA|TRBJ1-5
TGTGCCAGCAGTTCCCCGTCCTTCCAAGCCCAGCATTTT
CASSSPSFQAQHF
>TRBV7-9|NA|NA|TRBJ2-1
TGTGCCAGCAGCTTCGTCCCGCCCCCCATGCCCAATGAGCAGTTCTTC
CASSFVPPPMPNEQFF
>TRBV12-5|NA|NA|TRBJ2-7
TGTGCTAGTGGCCCTAGTGGGGGCGGCGAGCAGTACTTC
CASGPSGGGEQYF
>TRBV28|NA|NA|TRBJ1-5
TGTGCCAGCAGTTTAGACCGCATACAGCCCCAGCATTTT
CASSLDRIQPQHF
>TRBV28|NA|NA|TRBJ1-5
TGTGCCAGCAGTTTTGGTCAGCCCCAGCATTTT
CASSFGQPQHF
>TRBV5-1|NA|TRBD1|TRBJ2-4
TGCGCCAGCAGCACTCGACAGGGCGAGGGAAAAAACATTCAGTACTTC
CASSTRQGEGKNIQYF
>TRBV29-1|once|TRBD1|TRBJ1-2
TGCAGCGCCGGGGACAGGGAGGACTATGGCTACACCTTC
CSAGDREDYGYTF
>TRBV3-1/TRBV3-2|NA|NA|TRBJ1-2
TGTGCCAGCAGCCAAGAAGGAGAGGGGGGCTACACCTTC
CASSQEGEGGYTF
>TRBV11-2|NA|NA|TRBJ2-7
TGTGCCAGCAGCCCCGACAGCACCTACGAGCAGTACTTC
CASSPDSTYEQYF
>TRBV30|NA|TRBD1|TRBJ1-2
TGTGCCTGGAAAAGGGGGGACAGTGATGATGGTGGCTACACCTTC
CAWKRGDSDDGGYTF
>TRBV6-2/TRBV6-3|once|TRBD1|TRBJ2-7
TGTGCCAGCAGTTACTCATCCCGGGACAGGGCTTCCTACGAGCAGTACTTC
CASSYSSRDRASYEQYF
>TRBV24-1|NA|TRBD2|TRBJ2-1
TGTGCCACCGCCCCGCGGACTAGCGGGAGGGAAAATGAGCAGTTCTTC
CATAPRTSGRENEQFF
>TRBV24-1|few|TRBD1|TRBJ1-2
TGTGCCACCGCCGGGACAGTAGAGGGCTACACCTTC
CATAGTVEGYTF
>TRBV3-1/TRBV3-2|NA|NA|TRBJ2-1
TGTGCCAGCAGCCGATACCGGGACACCACTTTCGAGCAGTTCTTC
CASSRYRDTTFEQFF
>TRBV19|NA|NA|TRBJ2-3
TGTGCCAGTAGTATAGGGACAGCTAGCACAGATACGCAGTATTTT
CASSIGTASTDTQYF
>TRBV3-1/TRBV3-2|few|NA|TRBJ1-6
TGTGCCAGCAGCCAAGTAAGGAGCTCCTATAATTCACCCCTCCACTTT
CASSQVRSSYNSPLHF
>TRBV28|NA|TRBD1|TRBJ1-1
TGTGCCAGCAGTTTCTCTTTCGGACAGGGACCTCCTGAAGCTTTCTTT
CASSFSFGQGPPEAFF
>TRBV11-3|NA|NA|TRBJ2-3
TGTGCCAGCAGCCCCGGGCGGAGGCCAGATACGCAGTATTTT
CASSPGRRPDTQYF
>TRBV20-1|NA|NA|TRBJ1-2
TGCAGTGCTAGTCCGCGCACAGTGTACGCATCCTATGGCTACACCTTC
CSASPRTVYASYGYTF
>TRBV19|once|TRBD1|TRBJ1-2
TGTGCCAGTAGTATGGACAGGGGAGCGAACTATGGCTACACCTTC
CASSMDRGANYGYTF
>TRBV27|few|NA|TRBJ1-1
TGTGCCAGCAGTTCAGTTCAGGCCCCTGAAATGAGGACTGAAGCTTTCTTT
CASSSVQAPEMRTEAFF
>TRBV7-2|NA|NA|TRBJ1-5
TGTGCCAGCAGCCCTGGGGCAGGCCACAATCAGCCCCAGCATTTT
CASSPGAGHNQPQHF
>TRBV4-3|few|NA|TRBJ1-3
TGCGCCAGCAGCCAAGTTGAAGGAGTTGGAAACACCATATATTTT
CASSQVEGVGNTIYF
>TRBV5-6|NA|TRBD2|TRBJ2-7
TGTGCCAGCAGCTCCCTGACTAGCGGGGGTATCTACGAGCAGTACTTC
CASSSLTSGGIYEQYF
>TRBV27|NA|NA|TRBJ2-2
TGTGCCAGCACGGGAGAACTCACCGGGGAGCTGTTTTTT
CASTGELTGELFF
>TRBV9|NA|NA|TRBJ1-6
TGTGCCAGCAGCGGGGGACGGGTGTTATCACCCCTCCACTTT
CASSGGRVLSPLHF
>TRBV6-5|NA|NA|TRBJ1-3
TGTGCCAGCAGTCAGGGGACATCTGGAAACACCATATATTTT
CASSQGTSGNTIYF
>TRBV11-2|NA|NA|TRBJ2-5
TGTGCCAGCAGCTTATTTCCGGGACCCCAAGAGACCCAGTACTTC
CASSLFPGPQETQYF
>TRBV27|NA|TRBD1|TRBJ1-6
TGTGCCAGCAGTTTACAGGGGGCGGCCTATAATTCACCCCTCCACTTT
CASSLQGAAYNSPLHF
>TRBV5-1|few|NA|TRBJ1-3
TGCGCCAGCAGCTCCTCCTACAGGCGAATCGGGGCTGGAAACACCATATATTTT
CASSSSYRRIGAGNTIYF
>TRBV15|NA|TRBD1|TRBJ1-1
TGTGCCACCAGCAGGGACAGGGGAGTCACTGAAGCTTTCTTT
CATSRDRGVTEAFF
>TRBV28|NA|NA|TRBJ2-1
TGTGCCAGCAGTTTAACGTACTTAGGGAATGAGCAGTTCTTC
CASSLTYLGNEQFF
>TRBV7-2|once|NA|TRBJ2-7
TGTGCCAGCAGCTCAAGGGAGAAGGGATACGAGCAGTACTTC
CASSSREKGYEQYF
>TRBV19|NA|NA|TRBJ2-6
TGTGCCAGTAGTAAGTGGTTCTCTGGGGCCAACGTCCTGACTTTC
CASSKWFSGANVLTF
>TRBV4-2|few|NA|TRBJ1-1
TGTGCCAGCAGGAAAATTCAGGGAAACACTGAAGCTTTCTTT
CASRKIQGNTEAFF
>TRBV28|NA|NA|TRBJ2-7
TGTGCCAGCAGTTCAGGGGGGACAGTGTCCTACGAGCAGTACTTC
CASSSGGTVSYEQYF
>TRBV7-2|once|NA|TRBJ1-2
TGTGCCAGCAGTTTAGGGGGCTATGGCTACACCTTC
CASSLGGYGYTF